This TCR beta chain derives from a study of shared clonotypes between healthy human individuals. Turning to the study itself: CD4 naive cells filled three plates per donor, CD4 memory three, CD8 naive two and CD8 memory one.

Study-wide results and limits: A few donors had about 5.1% of their naive CD4 clonotypes in common.

The V and J ends lost 0 bases and 4 bases respectively, with 22 bases between them. Germline V lookup: CDR1 LNHNV, CDR2 YYDKDF (reference sequence). This CDR3 comprises 18 residues. Profiled with immunoSEQ multiplex PCR; TCRdb holds only in-frame clones, not every one. The data contain 2.3 million or so clones, more than 85% of them singletons. Comments on this clone: Its target is not known.

The chain is built from TRBV15 and TRBJ2-7, with D perhaps matching TRBD1 or TRBD2 (5 bases each). Sequencing was done on a sample of naive CD4+ T cells from PBMCs. This sample's subset: CD45RA+ positively selected. The TCR originated in a man younger than 35 in good health. Some clones in this sample may be carry-over from other donors' samples. This CDR3 reads CATSRDSVWRGARYEQYF. The CDR3 DNA sequence: TGTGCCACCAGCAGAGATTCTGTCTGGAGAGGGGCAAGGTACGAGCAGTACTTC.